This TCR beta chain derives from a study of CD8+ T cells in alopecia areata. Findings and caveats of the study: Clonality was higher in lesional than normal scalp, especially in alopecia totalis/universalis.

V shed 3 bases and J 5 bases; nucleotides not matched to a gene: 9. CDR3 length: 16 residues. CDR1 is SGHTS, CDR2 YDEGEE, per germline. With regard to this clone: The antigen is unknown.

Patients with alopecia areata provided lesional scalp punch biopsies as well as peripheral blood. The sequencing template was cDNA reverse transcribed from extracted RNA. Clones were read by immunoSEQ multiplex PCR, and TCRdb kept only the in-frame ones, dropping some. The top ten hold more than 0.95% of the sample, which has over 110,000 clones, 40% to 55% seen once. The rearrangement joins TRBV5-8 to TRBJ2-2, with 8 bases matching TRBD2. This TCR was recovered from a human donor with alopecia areata. This specimen consisted of CD4+ T cells sorted from blood, obtained at week 0. The CDR3 DNA sequence: TGTGCCAGCAGCTGGACGAGCGGGAGTTGGACCGGGGAGCTGTTTTTT. Translating gives CASSWTSGSWTGELFF.